What follows are 29 T cell receptor beta chains derived from one specimen sequenced in a study of T cell changes during pregnancy in multiple sclerosis. TCRdb's copy holds only in-frame clones and misses some; the assay was immunoSEQ multiplex PCR. The sample lists fewer than 95,000 clones, approximately 95% occurring once. Sequencing was performed on peripheral blood, taken in the first trimester of pregnancy. Receptors were obtained from a female donor with multiple sclerosis, enrolled in a pregnancy study.

V is TRBV15 and J is TRBJ1-6, with no clear D. Looked up from germline, CDR1 is LNHNV and CDR2 is YYDKDF (reference sequence). CDR3 size: 16 residues. The V end was cut by 0 bases, the J end by 10 bases, with 16 bases between. CDR3 sequence (DNA): TGTGCCACCAGCAGAGATGGAGTCCTTCCCACCTCACCCCTCCACTTT. Amino acid sequence: CATSRDGVLPTSPLHF.

This chain uses TRBV7-9 with TRBJ2-1; TRBD2 is a possible D gene (7 bases). The CDR3 totals 17 residues. The germline V gene encodes CDR1 SEHNR and CDR2 FQNEAQ (reference sequence). V lost 5 bases and J lost 1, with 18 bases in between. CDR3 bases: TGTGCCAGCAGCCCTATGGGACGGGGGGCATCCTACAATGAGCAGTTCTTC. This sequence encodes CASSPMGRGASYNEQFF.

This clone was picked up one time. The genes are TRBV5-1 and TRBJ1-1; 8 positions agree with TRBD1. The CDR3 totals 18 residues. The J segment lost 0 bases and the V segment lost 4 bases, leaving 14 bases of the junction unmatched. CDR1 is SGHRS, CDR2 YFSETQ, per germline. This CDR3 is CASSLEATGVLVNTEAFF. The CDR3 nucleotides read TGCGCCAGCAGCCTGGAGGCGACAGGGGTGCTGGTGAACACTGAAGCTTTCTTT.

The rearrangement joins TRBV29-1 to TRBJ2-7; 9 bases fit TRBD1. This CDR3 has 16 residues. Per germline, CDR1 SQVTM and CDR2 ANQGSEA. After removal of 0 bases from V and 3 bases from J, the junction contained 9 bases not matched to a gene. This CDR3 reads CSVEDRNRGQIYEQYF. For the CDR3, the DNA is TGCAGCGTTGAAGATCGGAACAGGGGGCAGATCTACGAGCAGTACTTC.

The chain combines TRBV18 with TRBJ2-3; 9 nucleotides match TRBD1. V dropped 4 bases and J dropped 5; count of bases not matched to a gene: 4. This CDR3 region has 14 residues. Per the germline V gene, CDR1 is KGHSH and CDR2 is LQKENI. The CDR3 region is CASSLDRGRDTQYF. The CDR3 DNA follows: TGTGCCAGCTCACTGGACAGGGGCAGAGATACGCAGTATTTT. The full variable domain, completed using reference TRBV18 and TRBJ2-3, is NAGVMQNPRHLVRRRGQEARLRCSPMKGHSHVYWYRQLPEEGLKFMVYLQKENIIDESGMPKERFSAEFPKEGPSILRIQQVVRGDSAAYFCASSLDRGRDTQYFGPGTRLTVL.

The V call is TRBV2, the J call TRBJ1-6; D might be TRBD1 (5 bases). Trimming took 9 bases from V and 0 from J, leaving 9 bases between them. The CDR3 is 14 amino acids. Germline V gives CDR1 SNHLY, CDR2 FYNNEI. CDR3 residues: CASGDSSYNSPLHF. In DNA, the CDR3 is TGTGCCAGTGGCGACAGCTCCTATAATTCACCCCTCCACTTT.

V and J are TRBV7-9 and TRBJ2-7; 9 positions match TRBD1. CDR1 is SEHNR, CDR2 FQNEAQ, per germline (reference sequence). The J segment lost 5 bases and the V segment lost 4 bases, leaving 6 bases of the junction unmatched. This CDR3 has 14 residues. CDR3 DNA sequence: TGTGCCAGCAGCTCTAGGACAGGGGTCCACGAGCAGTACTTC. Its protein is CASSSRTGVHEQYF.

This chain links TRBV6-5 with TRBJ1-4; D call uncertain. V lost 6 bases, J lost 0 bases, and 11 bases lay in between. This CDR3 is 15 amino acids long. Germline-derived CDR1 and CDR2 are MNHEY and SVGAGI. CDR3 sequence: CASRPQLATNEKLFF. CDR3 nucleotide sequence: TGTGCCAGCAGGCCCCAACTGGCAACTAATGAAAAACTGTTTTTT.

This clone showed up just once. The chain has TRBV5-1 and TRBJ2-7; TRBD1 matches at 7 bases. The CDR3 sequence is 16 residues long. V gave up 0 bases and J gave up 5 bases; unmatched junction bases: 11. Germline V gene sequence: CDR1 SGHRS, CDR2 YFSETQ. CDR3 DNA sequence: TGCGCCAGCAGCTTGGTTTTCGGACAGGTTGGAGACGAGCAGTACTTC. Amino acids: CASSLVFGQVGDEQYF.

The rearrangement uses TRBV5-6 and TRBJ2-2; D unclear. Germline V gene lookup returns CDR1 SGHDT and CDR2 YYEEEE. V was clipped by 0 bases and J by 7 bases, with 4 bases between them. The CDR3 totals 12 residues. As DNA, the CDR3 is TGTGCCAGCAGCTTGGGAGGCGGGGAGCTGTTTTTT. It encodes CASSLGGGELFF.

On this clone: The sample contains more than one DNA sequence encoding this CDR3. The V gene is TRBV5-1, the J gene TRBJ2-1, with 8 bases lining up with TRBD2. This CDR3 has 18 residues. Per germline, CDR1 SGHRS and CDR2 YFSETQ. V lost 0 bases and J lost 0; bases outside the gene matches: 8. The CDR3 nucleotides are TGCGCCAGCAGCTTGGCCGACGGGGGGGGCCCCTCCTACAATGAGCAGTTCTTC. Protein product: CASSLADGGGPSYNEQFF.

CDR3 sequence (DNA): TGTGCCAGCAGCGAAACAGGGGTAGTGGACACTGAAGCTTTCTTT. Translated: CASSETGVVDTEAFF. This sequence joins TRBV7-9 and TRBJ1-1; TRBD1 aligns across 7 bases. This CDR3 region has 15 residues. V lost 5 bases and J lost 3; bases outside the gene matches: 9. The germline gives CDR1 SEHNR, CDR2 FQNEAQ (reference sequence).

The J gene is TRBJ2-2, the V gene TRBV27, with D perhaps TRBD2 (5 bases). The V end lost 11 bases, the J end lost 1 base, and 20 bases lay between the germline ends. Germline V lookup: CDR1 MNHEY, CDR2 SMNVEV (reference sequence). The CDR3 is 16 amino acids. The CDR3 is CAPTRIGLKNTGELFF. In DNA form, the CDR3 reads TGTGCCCCCACACGGATCGGACTGAAGAACACCGGGGAGCTGTTTTTT.

V and J are TRBV5-5 and TRBJ2-7, with 8 bases identical to TRBD1. The germline V gene encodes CDR1 SGHKS and CDR2 YYEKEE (reference sequence). V was pared by 2 bases and J by 7 bases, with 11 bases of the junction left unmatched. CDR3 length: 15 residues. The CDR3 loop reads CASSFDIQTGGEQYF. CDR3 in DNA: TGTGCCAGCAGCTTCGACATACAAACAGGGGGAGAGCAGTACTTC.

This clone is judged medium-sized. The CDR3 coding sequence is TGTGCCAGTAGTATAGATTCCACAGGGTTCTTGCAGCCCCAGCATTTT. Translation: CASSIDSTGFLQPQHF. J is TRBJ1-5 and V is TRBV19, with D tentatively TRBD1 (6 bases). Deletions cut 0 bases from V and 7 bases from J, with 16 bases between. In germline, CDR1 is LNHDA, CDR2 SQIVND (reference sequence). There are 16 residues in the CDR3. The full variable domain, rest sourced from reference TRBV19 and TRBJ1-5, is DGGITQSPKYLFRKEGQNVTLSCEQNLNHDAMYWYRQDPGQGLRLIYYSQIVNDFQKGDIAEGYSVSREKKESFPLTVTSAQKNPTAFYLCASSIDSTGFLQPQHFGDGTRLSIL.

The chain recombines TRBV6-1 with TRBJ1-5, with no clear D. CDR1 is MNHNS and CDR2 is SASEGT in the germline V gene. Trimming left V 6 bases short and J 4 bases short, with 7 bases between. The CDR3 loop spans 12 amino acids. Here the CDR3 reads CASRGGNQPQHF. The CDR3, as DNA: TGTGCCAGCAGGGGAGGTAATCAGCCCCAGCATTTT.

The chain carries TRBV5-4 and TRBJ1-1; D ambiguous. This CDR3 has 13 residues. The ends were cut back, 0 bases at V and 2 bases at J, with 5 bases in the middle. The germline V gene encodes CDR1 SGHNT and CDR2 YYREEE (reference sequence). The CDR3 DNA reads TGTGCCAGCAGCTTGGTGGCTAACACTGAAGCTTTCTTT. This sequence encodes CASSLVANTEAFF.

The CDR3 DNA follows: TGTGCCAGCACGCCGGTAGGAGGGAACTATGGCTACACCTTC. Translation: CASTPVGGNYGYTF. This chain links TRBV6-5 with TRBJ1-2, with D hard to call. Trimming cost V 7 bases and J 2 bases, with 14 bases left between them. In germline, CDR1 is MNHEY, CDR2 SVGAGI. This CDR3 spans 14 amino acids.

The chain carries TRBV7-2 and TRBJ1-6, with unresolved D. From germline, CDR1 is SGHTA and CDR2 FQGNSA. CDR3 length: 15 residues. V lost 8 bases, J lost 5 bases, and 16 bases lay in between. The CDR3 spells CASALASPNNSPLHF. The CDR3 DNA reads TGTGCCAGCGCTTTAGCAAGCCCCAATAATTCACCCCTCCACTTT.

This chain links TRBV6-1 with TRBJ2-1; D is undetermined. The CDR3 extends over 13 amino acids. Trimming took off 0 bases at V and 6 bases at J, with 6 bases between the two ends. Germline values: CDR1 MNHNS, CDR2 SASEGT. CDR3 protein: CASSEALSNEQFF. CDR3 bases: TGTGCCAGCAGTGAAGCGCTGAGCAATGAGCAGTTCTTC.

The V gene is TRBV27, the J gene TRBJ1-6, with a tentative D call TRBD1 (5 bases). Per germline, CDR1 MNHEY and CDR2 SMNVEV (reference sequence). Trimming pared 3 bases from V and 6 bases from J, leaving 12 bases between. The CDR3 extends over 15 amino acids. The CDR3 DNA reads TGTGCCAGCAGTTTGGGGCAGGGAAGTAATTCACCCCTCCACTTT. Its translation: CASSLGQGSNSPLHF.

This chain joins TRBV19 and TRBJ1-3, with 7 bases aligning to TRBD1. In germline, CDR1 is LNHDA, CDR2 SQIVND (reference sequence). The CDR3 has 15 amino acids. Trimming at V came to 7 bases and at J to 0 bases, leaving 6 bases not matched to a gene. CDR3 sequence reads: CASTRTGLSGNTIYF. Written as DNA, the CDR3 is TGTGCCAGTACCCGGACAGGACTCTCTGGAAACACCATATATTTT.

This chain connects TRBV6-1 to TRBJ1-1; D uncertain. CDR1 is MNHNS and CDR2 is SASEGT in the germline V gene. This CDR3 spans 13 amino acids. V dropped 6 bases and J dropped 1 base, with 9 bases sitting between them. The CDR3 coding sequence is TGTGCCAGCAGGGCACGGAGGAACACTGAAGCTTTCTTT. Amino acid sequence: CASRARRNTEAFF.

This chain connects TRBV18 to TRBJ2-1, with a tentative D call TRBD2 (5 bases). The V end lost 6 bases, the J end lost 2 bases, and 14 bases lay between the germline ends. The length of the CDR3 is 15 residues. CDR1 and CDR2 (germline): KGHSH, LQKENI. As DNA, the CDR3 is TGTGCCAGCTCCCCGCGGGTTGACCCCTACAATGAGCAGTTCTTC. Protein: CASSPRVDPYNEQFF.

The J gene is TRBJ1-1, the V gene TRBV13; D unclear. Germline V gives CDR1 PRHDT, CDR2 FYEKMQ (reference sequence). There are 14 residues in the CDR3. Trimming removed 1 base from V and 5 bases from J, with 11 bases in between. CDR3 residues: CASSLEPPRTEAFF. The DNA of the CDR3 is TGTGCCAGCAGCTTAGAGCCCCCGAGGACTGAAGCTTTCTTT.

Comments on this clone: This probably arose from a read error, given a far larger clone one base away. The chain has TRBV4-1 and TRBJ1-1; weak D call: TRBD1 (5 bases). The CDR3 length is 17 residues. V dropped 4 bases and J dropped 1 base, with 19 bases sitting between them. Germline CDR1 MGHRA, CDR2 YSYEKL. The CDR3 DNA is TGCGCCAGCAGCCCCACAGGTGGTCAGGCGTCGAACACTGAAGCTTTCTTT. This gives the protein CASSPTGGQASNTEAFF.

This chain joins TRBV5-1 and TRBJ1-6; D unclear. The CDR3 runs 17 residues. Germline V gives CDR1 SGHRS, CDR2 YFSETQ. V was trimmed by 5 bases and J by 0 bases, leaving 15 bases between them. CDR3 in DNA: TGCGCCAGCAGGAGCCTTGAAACTGCCTCCTATAATTCACCCCTCCACTTT. It translates to CASRSLETASYNSPLHF.

Worth noting for this clone: At one boundary the junction diverges from the germline segment, which might be a read error. The chain joins TRBV4-1 to TRBJ2-7, with D tentatively TRBD1 (6 bases). Per the germline V gene, CDR1 is MGHRA and CDR2 is YSYEKL. CDR3 length equals 13 residues. The CDR3 sequence: CASSQDGGPAPIF. The CDR3 region has the DNA TGCGCCAGCAGCCAAGATGGGGGCCCTGCGCCAATTTTC.

The chain recombines TRBV29-1 with TRBJ2-5; no definite D call. The CDR3 is made up of 12 amino acids. CDR1 and CDR2 (germline): SQVTM, ANQGSEA. The germline V and J ends were trimmed by 5 bases and 1 base, with 8 bases remaining between them. CDR3 residues: CSVSTTQETQYF. CDR3 DNA: TGCAGCGTTTCCACAACCCAAGAGACCCAGTACTTC.